This T cell receptor (beta chain) was observed in a study of CD8 T cells in Susac syndrome. Study-wide points: A relatively small number of individuals underwent TCR sequencing and HLA analysis.

The CDR3 is 15 amino acids. V lost 5 bases to trimming and J lost 6 bases, with 16 bases between them. In regard to this clonotype: Its antigen is not known.

An input of about 0.5 to 1 ug of RNA was subjected to reverse transcription using random hexamers. Amplification of TCR beta CDR3 by immunoSEQ multiplex PCR spanned 54 Vbeta and 13 Jbeta. TCRdb used MiXCR to reprocess the immunoSEQ multiplex PCR reads, holding one entry per CDR3 protein. The table shows around 200,000 distinct CDR3 sequences, with over 90% occurring only once. The multiple sclerosis controls were treatment-naive patients, and their relapsing-remitting disease was stable or active. FACS enriched CD8+ TEMRA cells, while bulk CD8+ and CD4+ were negatively isolated. The sample was CD4+ T cells from PBMCs. The gene calls are TRBV12-3 or TRBV12-4 and TRBJ2-2; maybe TRBD2 (7 bases). This clonotype was sampled from a human donor with multiple sclerosis. CDR3 region: CASSRMKGGAGELFF. DNA for the CDR3: TGTGCCAGCAGTCGAATGAAGGGGGGGGCCGGGGAGCTGTTTTTT.